Listed below are T cell receptor beta chains from one sample, sequenced in a study of cytomegalovirus exposure and HLA in healthy donors. Profiled with immunoSEQ multiplex PCR; TCRdb holds only in-frame clones, not every one. Among about 190,000 clones, 80% to 85% were seen once, and the ten largest hold under 3.5%. Sequencing used PBMCs. The source is a woman in her late teens or twenties in good health and CMV-seropositive. Each CDR3 is given with its conserved first and last residue. A D gene is named only where the DNA matches it firmly. Size values are once, few and many counts, or a class for expanded clones, and some rows have none.

clone size	V gene	D gene	J gene	CDR3 protein	CDR3 DNA
-	TRBV6-1	TRBD2	TRBJ2-7	CASSEAQARGGYEQYF	TGTGCCAGCAGTGAAGCGCAAGCGCGGGGGGGATACGAGCAGTACTTC
-	TRBV25-1	TRBD1	TRBJ1-2	CASSQAGTGGYGYTF	TGTGCCAGCAGTCAGGCCGGGACAGGCGGCTATGGCTACACCTTC
once	TRBV6-1	-	TRBJ2-7	CASSETDKMYEQYF	TGTGCCAGCAGTGAGACAGACAAGATGTACGAGCAGTACTTC
few	TRBV10-3	-	TRBJ1-6	CAGAVDHNSPLHF	TGTGCCGGTGCGGTCGACCATAATTCACCCCTCCACTTT
-	TRBV2	TRBD1	TRBJ1-5	CASGSGQGGQPQHF	TGTGCCAGCGGGTCGGGACAGGGTGGTCAGCCCCAGCATTTT
-	TRBV11-1	-	TRBJ2-5	CASSFNDSSKETQYF	TGTGCCAGCAGCTTTAACGACAGTTCCAAAGAGACCCAGTACTTC
once	TRBV14	-	TRBJ2-7	CASSRPGDDEQYF	TGTGCCAGCAGCCGACCAGGGGACGACGAGCAGTACTTC
-	TRBV11-2	-	TRBJ1-2	CASTSRVGGIINGYTF	TGTGCCAGCACGTCGCGGGTTGGGGGGATCATAAATGGCTACACCTTC
-	TRBV19	-	TRBJ1-2	CASSILMGGPSPTSSYTF	TGTGCCAGTAGTATTTTGATGGGGGGGCCCTCTCCAACTAGTAGCTACACCTTC
-	TRBV2	-	TRBJ2-1	CASSATRSEQFF	TGTGCCAGCAGTGCGACTAGAAGTGAGCAGTTCTTC
-	TRBV6-1	TRBD1	TRBJ1-5	CASMTGGNQPQHF	TGTGCCAGCATGACAGGGGGTAATCAGCCCCAGCATTTT
once	TRBV5-1	-	TRBJ2-5	CASSLAAQGLRETQYF	TGCGCCAGCAGCTTGGCCGCGCAGGGGCTAAGAGAGACCCAGTACTTC
-	TRBV5-6	TRBD1	TRBJ1-1	CASSFLGTGLSEAFF	TGTGCCAGCAGCTTTCTCGGGACAGGACTCTCTGAAGCTTTCTTT
few	TRBV29-1	-	TRBJ1-2	CSVRRTSDGYTF	TGCAGCGTTCGACGGACATCGGATGGCTACACCTTC
once	TRBV2	TRBD2	TRBJ2-3	CASTRLAGGSDTQYF	TGTGCCAGCACCCGACTAGCGGGGGGTTCAGATACGCAGTATTTT
-	TRBV28	TRBD1	TRBJ1-3	CASSPVDRAGNTIYF	TGTGCCAGCAGTCCCGTTGACAGGGCTGGAAACACCATATATTTT
-	TRBV14	-	TRBJ1-6	CASRPTTADSPLHF	TGTGCCAGCAGACCCACGACAGCAGATTCACCCCTCCACTTT
-	TRBV6-5	-	TRBJ2-5	CASSSTEETQYF	TGTGCCAGCAGTTCTACAGAAGAGACCCAGTACTTC
-	TRBV9	-	TRBJ1-4	CASSVGLGADEKLFF	TGTGCCAGCAGCGTAGGTTTGGGGGCCGATGAAAAACTGTTTTTT
-	TRBV6-1	TRBD1	TRBJ1-1	CASSEPQGTAGEAFF	TGTGCCAGCAGTGAACCCCAGGGGACAGCGGGTGAAGCTTTCTTT
once	TRBV6-1	-	TRBJ2-1	CASSRPQVSYNEQFF	TGTGCCAGCAGTCGCCCCCAGGTCTCCTACAATGAGCAGTTCTTC
-	TRBV10-1	-	TRBJ2-2	CASSDGGTNTGELFF	TGCGCCAGCAGTGATGGCGGAACGAACACCGGGGAGCTGTTTTTT
-	TRBV6-5	TRBD2	TRBJ2-1	CASSSSGLSYNEQFF	TGTGCCAGCAGTTCTAGCGGCCTCTCCTACAATGAGCAGTTCTTC
-	TRBV6-6	-	TRBJ1-1	CASSYAGNTEAFF	TGTGCCAGCAGTTATGCGGGGAACACTGAAGCTTTCTTT
-	TRBV5-1	TRBD2	TRBJ2-2	CASSPGLGNTGELFF	TGCGCCAGCAGCCCGGGACTAGGGAACACCGGGGAGCTGTTTTTT
-	TRBV2	-	TRBJ1-3	CASRREGDTIGETGNTIYF	TGTGCCAGCCGAAGAGAGGGGGATACCATCGGAGAGACCGGAAACACCATATATTTT